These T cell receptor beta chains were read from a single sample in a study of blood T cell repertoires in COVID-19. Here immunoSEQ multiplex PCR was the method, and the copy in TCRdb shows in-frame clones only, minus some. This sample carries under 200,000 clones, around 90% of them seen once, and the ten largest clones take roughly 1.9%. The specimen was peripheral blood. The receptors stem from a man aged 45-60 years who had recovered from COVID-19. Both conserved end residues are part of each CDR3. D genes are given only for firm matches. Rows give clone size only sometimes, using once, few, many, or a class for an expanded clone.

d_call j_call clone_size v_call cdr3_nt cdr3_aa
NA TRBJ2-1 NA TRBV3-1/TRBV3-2 TGTGCCAGCAGCCAATACACCCTTTACAATGAGCAGTTCTTC CASSQYTLYNEQFF
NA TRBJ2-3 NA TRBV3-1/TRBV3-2 TGTGCCAGCAGCCCAAGTGGGGCATTTAGGCGCACAGATACGCAGTATTTT CASSPSGAFRRTDTQYF
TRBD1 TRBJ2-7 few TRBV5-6 TGTGCCAGCAGCACCCCGATCAGGACAGGGACCTACGAGCAGTACTTC CASSTPIRTGTYEQYF
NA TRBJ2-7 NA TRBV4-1 TGCGCCAGCAGCCAAATTGATTCGCGGGTGGAGCAGTACTTC CASSQIDSRVEQYF
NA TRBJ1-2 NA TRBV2 TGTGCCAGCGCACCCCAGCAGGGTGGGTATGGCTACACCTTC CASAPQQGGYGYTF
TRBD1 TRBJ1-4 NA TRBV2 TGTGCCAGCAGTGCTGGACAGGGAAGAACTAATGAAAAACTGTTTTTT CASSAGQGRTNEKLFF
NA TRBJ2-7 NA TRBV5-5 TGTGCCAGCAGCTGGGGCGGCGGGGCCTTGTCCTACGAGCAGTACTTC CASSWGGGALSYEQYF
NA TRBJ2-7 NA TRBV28 TGTGCCAGCAGTTGGACCGGGACAATTACCTACGAGCAGTACTTC CASSWTGTITYEQYF
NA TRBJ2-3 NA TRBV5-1 TGCGCCAGCAGCTTAGGACTGTCTAGCACAGATACGCAGTATTTT CASSLGLSSTDTQYF
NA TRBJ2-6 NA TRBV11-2 TGTGCCAGCAGCTTAGTCAACTCTGGGGCCAACGTCCTGACTTTC CASSLVNSGANVLTF
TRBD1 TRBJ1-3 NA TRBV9 TGTGCCAGCAGCGTAGGACAGGGCCCTGGAAACACCATATATTTT CASSVGQGPGNTIYF
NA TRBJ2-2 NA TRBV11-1 TGTGCCAGCACCGAGACACAGCGGGGGGAGCTGTTTTTT CASTETQRGELFF
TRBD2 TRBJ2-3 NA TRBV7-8 TGTGCCAGCAGCTTCTGGACTAGCGCTACAGATACGCAGTATTTT CASSFWTSATDTQYF
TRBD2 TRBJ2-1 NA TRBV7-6 TGTGCCAGTTCATCTAGCGGGCGGGGAGGTGAGCAGTTCTTC CASSSSGRGGEQFF
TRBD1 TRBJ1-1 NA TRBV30 TGTGCCTGGAAATACAGGGGAGGTACTGAAGCTTTCTTT CAWKYRGGTEAFF
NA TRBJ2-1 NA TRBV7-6 TGTGCCAGCAGCCGGCTTCTCTCCGGGGGAGACAATGAGCAGTTCTTC CASSRLLSGGDNEQFF
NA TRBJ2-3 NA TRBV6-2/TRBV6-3 TGTGCCAGCAGTTACACCGCAGGGAACACAGATACGCAGTATTTT CASSYTAGNTDTQYF
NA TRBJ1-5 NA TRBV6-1 TGTGCCAGCAGTGAATTTGTAGGAGGGGGAGGGATTCTTTTCTATCAGCCCCAGCATTTT CASSEFVGGGGILFYQPQHF
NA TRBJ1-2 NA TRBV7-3 TGTGCCAGCAGCTTAAATATCGGGGCAGGGGATGGCTACACCTTC CASSLNIGAGDGYTF
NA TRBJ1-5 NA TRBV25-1 TGTGCCAGCAGTGATGACGACAGCTGGATTGGGGATCAGCCCCAGCATTTT CASSDDDSWIGDQPQHF
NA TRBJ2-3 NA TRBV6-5 TGTGCCAGCAGCTCATCCCGGAGCACAGATACGCAGTATTTT CASSSSRSTDTQYF
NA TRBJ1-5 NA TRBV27 TGTGCCAGCAGTTTATCGTTTTCAGGGGTCGATCAGCCCCAGCATTTT CASSLSFSGVDQPQHF
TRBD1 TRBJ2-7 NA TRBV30 TGTGCCTGGAGTCCAATGGACAGGGCGGAGCAGTACTTC CAWSPMDRAEQYF
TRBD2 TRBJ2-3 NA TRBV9 TGTGCCAGCAGCGATCCGGGACTAGCGGGCACAGATACGCAGTATTTT CASSDPGLAGTDTQYF
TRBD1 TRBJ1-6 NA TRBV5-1 TGCGCCAGCAGCGCGGGACAGGGGAGTTCACCCCTCCACTTT CASSAGQGSSPLHF
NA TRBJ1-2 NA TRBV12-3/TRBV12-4 TGTGCCAGCAGTTTAGGAGGCAGCTATGGCTACACCTTC CASSLGGSYGYTF
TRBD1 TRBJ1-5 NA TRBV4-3 TGCGCCAGCAGCCAAGACAGGGGGCAGAATCAGCCCCAGCATTTT CASSQDRGQNQPQHF
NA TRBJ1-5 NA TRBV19 TGTGCCAGTAGTATAGGACTGTTCCAGCCCCAGCATTTT CASSIGLFQPQHF
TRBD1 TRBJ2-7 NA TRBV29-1 TGCAGCGTTGGAGGGACAGGTACCTCCTACGAGCAGTACTTC CSVGGTGTSYEQYF
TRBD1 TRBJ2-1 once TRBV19 TGTGCCAGCGGACAGGGGGGGAATGAGCAGTTCTTC CASGQGGNEQFF
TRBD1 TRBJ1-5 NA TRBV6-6 TGTGCCAGCAGTCGACGGGGGACAGGGGATTGGGTTCAGCCCCAGCATTTT CASSRRGTGDWVQPQHF
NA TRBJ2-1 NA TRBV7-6 TGTGCCAGCAGCTTAAAGGCGGGACTCCACAATGAGCAGTTCTTC CASSLKAGLHNEQFF
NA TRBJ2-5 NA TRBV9 TGTGCCAGCAGCGTTTATGGCGGAGAGACCCAGTACTTC CASSVYGGETQYF
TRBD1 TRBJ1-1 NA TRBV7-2 TGTGCCAGCAGCTACCCAACAGGGGGAGGGAACACTGAAGCTTTCTTT CASSYPTGGGNTEAFF
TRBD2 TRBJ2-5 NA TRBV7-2 TGTGCCAGCAGCTTCGGGGGGGTGCCAGAGACCCAGTACTTC CASSFGGVPETQYF
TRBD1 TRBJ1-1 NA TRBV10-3 TGTGCCATCACCCTGGGACAGGGGAACACTGAAGCTTTCTTT CAITLGQGNTEAFF
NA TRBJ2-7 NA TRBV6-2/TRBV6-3 TGTGCCAGCAGTCCCCCCAAGGCGGGGGAGCAGTACTTC CASSPPKAGEQYF
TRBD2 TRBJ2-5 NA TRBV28 TGTGCCAGCAGTTTCTCCTCGGGGGGCCAAGAGACCCAGTACTTC CASSFSSGGQETQYF
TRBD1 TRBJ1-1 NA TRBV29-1 TGCAGCGTCATACGGGGACAGCAAACTGAAGCTTTCTTT CSVIRGQQTEAFF
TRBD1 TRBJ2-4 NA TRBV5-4 TGTGCCAGCAGCTCAGGACAGGGAGCCAAAAACATTCAGTACTTC CASSSGQGAKNIQYF
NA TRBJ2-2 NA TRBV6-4 TGTGCCAGCAGTGACTCGTCAGGGGCCGGGGAGCTGTTTTTT CASSDSSGAGELFF
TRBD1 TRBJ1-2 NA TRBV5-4 TGTGCCAGCAGCTTGGCAGGGGGCTCTGGCTACACCTTC CASSLAGGSGYTF
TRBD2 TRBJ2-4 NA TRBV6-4 TGTGCCAGCAGTGAGGCTAGCGGGGGGGCCAAAAACATTCAGTACTTC CASSEASGGAKNIQYF
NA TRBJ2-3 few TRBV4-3 TGCGCCAGCAGCCAAGATGGCCGGGGGTATGGTCTAGATACGCAGTATTTT CASSQDGRGYGLDTQYF
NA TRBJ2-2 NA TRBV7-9 TGTGCCAGCAGCCCAGGCGGGGCCACCGGGGAGCTGTTTTTT CASSPGGATGELFF
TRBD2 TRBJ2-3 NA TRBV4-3 TGCGCCAGCAGCCTTATAGCGGGGGCCCGCACAGATACGCAGTATTTT CASSLIAGARTDTQYF
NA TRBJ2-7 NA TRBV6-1 TGTGCCAGCAGTGAACTGGGGCATCGCGAGCAGTACTTC CASSELGHREQYF
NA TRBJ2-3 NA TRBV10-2 TGCGCCAGCAGTGTCTCAGGGGGGGATACGCAGTATTTT CASSVSGGDTQYF